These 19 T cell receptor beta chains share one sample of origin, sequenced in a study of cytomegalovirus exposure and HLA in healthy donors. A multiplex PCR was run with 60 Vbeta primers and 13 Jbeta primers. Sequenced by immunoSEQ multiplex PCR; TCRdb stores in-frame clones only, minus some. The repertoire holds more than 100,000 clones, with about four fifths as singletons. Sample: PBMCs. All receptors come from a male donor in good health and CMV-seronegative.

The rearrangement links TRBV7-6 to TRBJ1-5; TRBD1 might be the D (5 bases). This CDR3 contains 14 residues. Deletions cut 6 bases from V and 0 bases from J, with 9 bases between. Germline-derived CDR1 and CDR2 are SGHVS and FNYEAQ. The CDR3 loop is CASSPTDSNQPQHF. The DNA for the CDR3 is TGTGCCAGCAGTCCGACAGATAGCAATCAGCCCCAGCATTTT. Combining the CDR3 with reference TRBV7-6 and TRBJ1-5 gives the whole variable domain GAGVSQSPRYKVTKRGQDVALRCDPISGHVSLYWYRQALGQGPEFLTYFNYEAQQDKSGLPNDRFSAERPEGSISTLTIQRTEQRDSAMYRCASSPTDSNQPQHFGDGTRLSIL.

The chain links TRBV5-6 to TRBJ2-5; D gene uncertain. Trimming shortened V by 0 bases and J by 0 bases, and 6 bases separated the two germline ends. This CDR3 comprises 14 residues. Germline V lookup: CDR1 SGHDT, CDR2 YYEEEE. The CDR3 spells CASSLVANQETQYF. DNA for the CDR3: TGTGCCAGCAGCTTGGTGGCAAACCAAGAGACCCAGTACTTC.

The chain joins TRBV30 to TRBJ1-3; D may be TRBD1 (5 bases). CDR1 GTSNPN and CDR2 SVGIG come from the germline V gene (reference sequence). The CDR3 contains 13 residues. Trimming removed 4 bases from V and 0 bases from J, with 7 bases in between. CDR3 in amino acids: CAWNQGSGNTIYF. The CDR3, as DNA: TGTGCCTGGAACCAGGGCTCTGGAAACACCATATATTTT.

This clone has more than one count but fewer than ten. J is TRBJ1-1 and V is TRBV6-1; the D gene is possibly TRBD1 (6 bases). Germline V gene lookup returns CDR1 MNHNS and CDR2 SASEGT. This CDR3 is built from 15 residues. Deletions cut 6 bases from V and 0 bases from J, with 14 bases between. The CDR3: CASREQGGLNTEAFF. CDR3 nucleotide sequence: TGTGCCAGCAGGGAACAGGGTGGGCTGAACACTGAAGCTTTCTTT.

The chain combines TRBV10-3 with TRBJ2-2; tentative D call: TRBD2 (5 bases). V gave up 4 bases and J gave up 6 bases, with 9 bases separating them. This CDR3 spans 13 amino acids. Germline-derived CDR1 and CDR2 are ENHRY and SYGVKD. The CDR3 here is CAISVRGPGELFF. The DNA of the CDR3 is TGTGCCATCAGTGTACGGGGTCCCGGGGAGCTGTTTTTT.

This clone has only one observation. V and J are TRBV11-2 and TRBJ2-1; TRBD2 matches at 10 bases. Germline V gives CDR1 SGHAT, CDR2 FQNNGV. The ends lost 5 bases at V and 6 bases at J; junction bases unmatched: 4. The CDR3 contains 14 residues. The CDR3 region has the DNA TGTGCCAGCAGCCCTTTAGCGGGAGGCAATGAGCAGTTCTTC. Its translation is CASSPLAGGNEQFF.

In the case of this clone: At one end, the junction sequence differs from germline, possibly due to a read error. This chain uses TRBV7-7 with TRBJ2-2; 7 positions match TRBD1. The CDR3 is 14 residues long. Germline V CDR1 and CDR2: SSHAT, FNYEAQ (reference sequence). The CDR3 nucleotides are TGTGCTAGCAGCAGAGACAGGGACACCGGGGAGCTGTTTTTT. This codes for CASSRDRDTGELFF.

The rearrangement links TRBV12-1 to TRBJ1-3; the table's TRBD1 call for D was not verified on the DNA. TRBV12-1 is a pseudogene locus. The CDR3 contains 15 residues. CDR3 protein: CASSIPQGGGNTIYF. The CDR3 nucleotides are TGTGCCAGCAGCATCCCTCAGGGGGGAGGAAACACCATATATTTT.

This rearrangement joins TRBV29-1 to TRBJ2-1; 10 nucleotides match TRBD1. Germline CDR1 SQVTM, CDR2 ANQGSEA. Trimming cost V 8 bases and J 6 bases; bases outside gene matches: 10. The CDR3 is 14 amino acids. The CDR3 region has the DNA TGCAGCTTAGCGCCGACAGGGGGCTTCAATGAGCAGTTCTTC. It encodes CSLAPTGGFNEQFF.

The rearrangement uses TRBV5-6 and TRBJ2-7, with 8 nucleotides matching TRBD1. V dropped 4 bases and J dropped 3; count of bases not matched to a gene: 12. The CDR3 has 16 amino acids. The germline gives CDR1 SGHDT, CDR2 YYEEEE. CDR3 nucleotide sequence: TGTGCCAGCAGCCCGAAAGTCGGGACAGGCGACTACGAGCAGTACTTC. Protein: CASSPKVGTGDYEQYF.

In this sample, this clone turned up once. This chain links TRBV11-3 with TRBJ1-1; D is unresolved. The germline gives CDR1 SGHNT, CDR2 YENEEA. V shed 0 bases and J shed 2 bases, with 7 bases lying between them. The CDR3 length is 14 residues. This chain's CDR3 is CASSLDRKNTEAFF. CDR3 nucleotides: TGTGCCAGCAGCTTAGATCGTAAAAACACTGAAGCTTTCTTT.

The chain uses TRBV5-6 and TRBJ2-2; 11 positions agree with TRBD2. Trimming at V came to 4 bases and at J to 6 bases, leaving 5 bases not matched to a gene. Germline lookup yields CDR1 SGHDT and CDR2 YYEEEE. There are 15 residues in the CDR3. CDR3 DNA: TGTGCCAGCAGCGGTAGCGGGGGGGTCCCCGGGGAGCTGTTTTTT. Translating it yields CASSGSGGVPGELFF.

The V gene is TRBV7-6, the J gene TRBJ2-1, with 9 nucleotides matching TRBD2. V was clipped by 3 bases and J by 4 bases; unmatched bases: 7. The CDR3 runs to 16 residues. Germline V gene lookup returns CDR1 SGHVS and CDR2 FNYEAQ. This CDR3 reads CASSFTGGGAYNEQFF. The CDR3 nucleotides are TGTGCCAGCAGCTTTACAGGCGGGGGGGCGTACAATGAGCAGTTCTTC.

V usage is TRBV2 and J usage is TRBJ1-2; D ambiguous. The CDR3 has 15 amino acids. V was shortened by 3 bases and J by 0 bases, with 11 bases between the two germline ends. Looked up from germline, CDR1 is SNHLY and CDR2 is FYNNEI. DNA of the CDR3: TGTGCCAGCAGTGAGCCGGAACGGGCTAACTATGGCTACACCTTC. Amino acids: CASSEPERANYGYTF.

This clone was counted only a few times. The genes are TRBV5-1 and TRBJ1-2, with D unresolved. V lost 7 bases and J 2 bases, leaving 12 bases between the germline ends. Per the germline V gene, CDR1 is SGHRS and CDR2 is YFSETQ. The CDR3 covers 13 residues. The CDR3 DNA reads TGCGCCAGCCGGAAAACAGAGAACTATGGCTACACCTTC. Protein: CASRKTENYGYTF.

For the CDR3, the DNA is TGTGCCAGCAGTCAGTCCCAGCGGGGGTCGACAGATACGCAGTATTTT. It specifies CASSQSQRGSTDTQYF. This rearrangement joins TRBV13 to TRBJ2-3, with 8 bases identical to TRBD2. The V gene end was trimmed by 6 bases and the J gene end by 3 bases; junction bases not matched to a gene: 11. CDR3 length equals 16 residues. CDR1 and CDR2 (germline): PRHDT, FYEKMQ (reference sequence).

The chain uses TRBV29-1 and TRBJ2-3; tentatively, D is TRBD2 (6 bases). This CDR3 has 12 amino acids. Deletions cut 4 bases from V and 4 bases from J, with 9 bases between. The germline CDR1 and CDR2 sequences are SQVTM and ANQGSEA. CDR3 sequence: CSVAGDSDTQYF. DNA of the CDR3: TGCAGCGTTGCCGGGGACTCAGATACGCAGTATTTT.

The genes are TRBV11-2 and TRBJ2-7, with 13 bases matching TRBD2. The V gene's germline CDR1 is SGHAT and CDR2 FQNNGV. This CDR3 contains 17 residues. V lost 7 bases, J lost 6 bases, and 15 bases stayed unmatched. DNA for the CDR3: TGTGCCAGCACCCTCTGGACTAGCGGGGGAGGAACGGGCGAGCAGTACTTC. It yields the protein CASTLWTSGGGTGEQYF.

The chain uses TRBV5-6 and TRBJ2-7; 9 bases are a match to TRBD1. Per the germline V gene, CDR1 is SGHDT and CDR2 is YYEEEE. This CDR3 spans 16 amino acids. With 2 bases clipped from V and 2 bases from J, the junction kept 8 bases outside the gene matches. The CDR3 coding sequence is TGTGCCAGCAGCTTAGAACCCCGGGACAGGGCCTACGAGCAGTACTTC. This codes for CASSLEPRDRAYEQYF.